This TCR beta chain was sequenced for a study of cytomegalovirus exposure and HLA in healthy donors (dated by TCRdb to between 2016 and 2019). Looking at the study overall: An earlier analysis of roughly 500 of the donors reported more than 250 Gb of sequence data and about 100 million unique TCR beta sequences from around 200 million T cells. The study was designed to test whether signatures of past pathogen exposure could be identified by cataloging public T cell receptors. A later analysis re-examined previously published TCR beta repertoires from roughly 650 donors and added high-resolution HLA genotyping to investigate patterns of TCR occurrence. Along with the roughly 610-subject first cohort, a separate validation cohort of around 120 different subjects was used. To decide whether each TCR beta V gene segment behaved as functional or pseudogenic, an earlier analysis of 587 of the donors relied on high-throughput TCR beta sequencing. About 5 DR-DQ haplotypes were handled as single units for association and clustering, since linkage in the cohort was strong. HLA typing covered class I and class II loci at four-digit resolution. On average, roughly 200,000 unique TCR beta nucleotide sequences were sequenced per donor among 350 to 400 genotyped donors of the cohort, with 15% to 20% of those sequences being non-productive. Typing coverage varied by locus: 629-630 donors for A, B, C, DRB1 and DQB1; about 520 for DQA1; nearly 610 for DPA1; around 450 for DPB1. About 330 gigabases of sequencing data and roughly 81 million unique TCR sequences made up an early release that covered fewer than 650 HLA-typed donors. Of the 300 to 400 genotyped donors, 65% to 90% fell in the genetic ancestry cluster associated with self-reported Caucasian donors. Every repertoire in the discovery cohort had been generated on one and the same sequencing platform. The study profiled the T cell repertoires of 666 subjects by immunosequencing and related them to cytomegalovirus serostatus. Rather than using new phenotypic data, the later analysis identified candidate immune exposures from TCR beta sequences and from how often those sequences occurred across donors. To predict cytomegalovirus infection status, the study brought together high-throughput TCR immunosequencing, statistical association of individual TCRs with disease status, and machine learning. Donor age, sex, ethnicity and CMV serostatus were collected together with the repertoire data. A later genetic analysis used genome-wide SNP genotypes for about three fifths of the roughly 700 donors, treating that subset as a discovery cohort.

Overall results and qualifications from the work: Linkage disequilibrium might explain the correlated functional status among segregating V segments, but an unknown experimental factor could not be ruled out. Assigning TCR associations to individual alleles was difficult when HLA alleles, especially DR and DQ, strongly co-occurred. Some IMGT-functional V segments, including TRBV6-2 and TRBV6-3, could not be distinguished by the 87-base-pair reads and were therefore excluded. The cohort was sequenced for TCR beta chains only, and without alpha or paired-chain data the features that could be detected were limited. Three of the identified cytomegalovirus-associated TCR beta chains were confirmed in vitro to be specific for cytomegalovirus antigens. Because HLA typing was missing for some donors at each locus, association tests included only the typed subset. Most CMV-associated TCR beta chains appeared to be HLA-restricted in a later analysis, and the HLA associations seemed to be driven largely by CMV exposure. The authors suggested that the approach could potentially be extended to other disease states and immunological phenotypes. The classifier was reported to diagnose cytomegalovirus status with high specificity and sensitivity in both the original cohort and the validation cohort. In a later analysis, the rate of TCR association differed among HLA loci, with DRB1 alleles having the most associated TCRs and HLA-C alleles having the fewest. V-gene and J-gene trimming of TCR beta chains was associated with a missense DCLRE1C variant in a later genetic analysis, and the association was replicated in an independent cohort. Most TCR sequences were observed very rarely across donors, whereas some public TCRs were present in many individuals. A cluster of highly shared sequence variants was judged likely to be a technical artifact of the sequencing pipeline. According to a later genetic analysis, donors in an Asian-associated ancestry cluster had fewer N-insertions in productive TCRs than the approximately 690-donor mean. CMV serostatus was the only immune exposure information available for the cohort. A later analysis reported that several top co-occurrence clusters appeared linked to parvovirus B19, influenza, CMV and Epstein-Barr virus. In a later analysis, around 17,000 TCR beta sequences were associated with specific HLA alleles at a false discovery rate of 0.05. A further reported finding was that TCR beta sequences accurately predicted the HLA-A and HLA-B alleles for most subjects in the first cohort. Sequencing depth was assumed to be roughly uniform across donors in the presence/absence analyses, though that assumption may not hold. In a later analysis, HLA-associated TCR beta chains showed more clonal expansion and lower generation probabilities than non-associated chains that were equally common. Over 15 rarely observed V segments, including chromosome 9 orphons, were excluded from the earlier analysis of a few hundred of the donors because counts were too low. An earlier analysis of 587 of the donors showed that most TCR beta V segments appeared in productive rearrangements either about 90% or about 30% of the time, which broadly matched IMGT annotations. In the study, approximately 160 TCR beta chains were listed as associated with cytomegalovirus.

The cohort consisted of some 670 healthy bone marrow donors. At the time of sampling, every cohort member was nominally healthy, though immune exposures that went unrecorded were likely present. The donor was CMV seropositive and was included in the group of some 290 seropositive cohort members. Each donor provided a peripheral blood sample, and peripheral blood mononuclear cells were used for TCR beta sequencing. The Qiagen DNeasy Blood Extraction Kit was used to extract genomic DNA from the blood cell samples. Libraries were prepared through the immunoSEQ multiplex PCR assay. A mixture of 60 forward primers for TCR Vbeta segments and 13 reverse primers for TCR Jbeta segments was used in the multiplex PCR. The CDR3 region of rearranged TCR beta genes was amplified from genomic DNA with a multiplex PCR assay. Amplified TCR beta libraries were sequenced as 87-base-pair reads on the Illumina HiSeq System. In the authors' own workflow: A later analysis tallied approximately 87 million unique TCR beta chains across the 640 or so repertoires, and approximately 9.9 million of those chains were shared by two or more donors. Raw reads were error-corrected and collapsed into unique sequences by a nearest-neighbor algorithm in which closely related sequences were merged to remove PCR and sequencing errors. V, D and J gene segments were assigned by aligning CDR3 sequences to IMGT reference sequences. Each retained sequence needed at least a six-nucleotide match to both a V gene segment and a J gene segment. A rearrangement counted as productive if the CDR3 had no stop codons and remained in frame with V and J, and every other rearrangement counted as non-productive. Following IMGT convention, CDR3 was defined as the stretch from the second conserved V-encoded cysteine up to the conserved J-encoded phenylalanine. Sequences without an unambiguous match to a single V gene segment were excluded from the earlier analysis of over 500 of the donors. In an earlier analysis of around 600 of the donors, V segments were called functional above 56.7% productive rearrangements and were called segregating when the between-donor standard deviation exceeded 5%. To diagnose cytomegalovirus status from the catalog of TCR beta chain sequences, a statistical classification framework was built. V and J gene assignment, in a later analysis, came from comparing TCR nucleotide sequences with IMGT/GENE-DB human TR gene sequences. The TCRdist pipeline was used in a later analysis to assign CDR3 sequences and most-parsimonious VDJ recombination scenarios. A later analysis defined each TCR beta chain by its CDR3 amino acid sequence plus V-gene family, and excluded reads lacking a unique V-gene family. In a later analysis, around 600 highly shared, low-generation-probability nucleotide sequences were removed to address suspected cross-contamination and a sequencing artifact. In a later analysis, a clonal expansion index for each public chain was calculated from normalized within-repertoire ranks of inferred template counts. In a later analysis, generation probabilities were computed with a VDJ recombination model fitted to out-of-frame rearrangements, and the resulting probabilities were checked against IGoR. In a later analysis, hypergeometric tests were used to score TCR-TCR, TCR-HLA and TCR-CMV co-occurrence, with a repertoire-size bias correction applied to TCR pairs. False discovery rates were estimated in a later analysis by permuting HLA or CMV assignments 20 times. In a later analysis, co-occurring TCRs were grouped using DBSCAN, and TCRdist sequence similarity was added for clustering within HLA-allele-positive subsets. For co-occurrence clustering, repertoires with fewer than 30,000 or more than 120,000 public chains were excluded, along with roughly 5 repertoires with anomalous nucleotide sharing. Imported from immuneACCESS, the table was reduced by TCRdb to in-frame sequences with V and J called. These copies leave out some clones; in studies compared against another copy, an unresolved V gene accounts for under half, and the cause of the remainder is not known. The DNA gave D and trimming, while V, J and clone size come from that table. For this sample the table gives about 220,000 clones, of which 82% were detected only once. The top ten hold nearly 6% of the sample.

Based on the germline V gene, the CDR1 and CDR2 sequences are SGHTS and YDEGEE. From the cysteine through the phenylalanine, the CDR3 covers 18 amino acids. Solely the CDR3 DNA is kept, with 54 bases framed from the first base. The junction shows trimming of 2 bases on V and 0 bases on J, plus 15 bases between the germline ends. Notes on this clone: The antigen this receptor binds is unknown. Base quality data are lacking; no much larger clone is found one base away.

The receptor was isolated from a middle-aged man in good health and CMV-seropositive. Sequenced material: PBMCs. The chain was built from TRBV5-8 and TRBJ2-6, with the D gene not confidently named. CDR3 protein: CASSLVSGSVSGANVLTF. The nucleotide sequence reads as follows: TGTGCCAGCAGCTTAGTGTCCGGGTCCGTCTCTGGGGCCAACGTCCTGACTTTC. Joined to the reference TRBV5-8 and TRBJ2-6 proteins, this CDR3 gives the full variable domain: EAGVTQSPTHLIKTRGQQATLRCSPISGHTSVYWYQQALGLGLQFLLWYDEGEERNRGNFPPRFSGRQFPNYSSELNVNALELEDSALYLCASSLVSGSVSGANVLTFGAGSRLTVL.